This T cell receptor (beta chain) appears in the sequencing data of a study of regulatory T cells in long-lasting Graves disease. This clonotype was observed many times. Its antigen remains unidentified. Time point noted: newly diagnosed GD, antithyroid drugs for less than 3 months. Researchers made the TCR library from RNA that was extracted from PBMCs. Study findings and constraints: Relative to newly diagnosed Graves' patients, persistent ones had lower TCR diversity.

Arm-PCR of CDR3 regions and iRepertoire HTBI primers were used to build TCR beta libraries. TCRdb re-called the multiplex PCR reads with MiXCR, one entry per CDR3 protein. The data hold hundreds of thousands of distinct CDR3 sequences, with under 20% observed a single time. This CDR3 region has 14 residues. The germline V gene encodes CDR1 SEHNR and CDR2 FQNEAQ (reference sequence). Trimming pared 7 bases from V and 3 bases from J, leaving 15 bases between. These data were also filed under a second study, of T cells in Graves' hyperthyroidism and ophthalmopathy.

Sequencing was performed on peripheral blood mononuclear cells (PBMCs), taken at new diagnosis, from a patient treated with antithyroid drugs. The genes are TRBV7-9 and TRBJ1-2; D perhaps matches TRBD1 (5 bases). This receptor was obtained from a woman aged 30 to 39 with Graves disease. CDR3: CASILTALDYGYTF. The CDR3 DNA is TGTGCCAGCATTCTGACAGCCTTAGACTATGGCTACACCTTC.